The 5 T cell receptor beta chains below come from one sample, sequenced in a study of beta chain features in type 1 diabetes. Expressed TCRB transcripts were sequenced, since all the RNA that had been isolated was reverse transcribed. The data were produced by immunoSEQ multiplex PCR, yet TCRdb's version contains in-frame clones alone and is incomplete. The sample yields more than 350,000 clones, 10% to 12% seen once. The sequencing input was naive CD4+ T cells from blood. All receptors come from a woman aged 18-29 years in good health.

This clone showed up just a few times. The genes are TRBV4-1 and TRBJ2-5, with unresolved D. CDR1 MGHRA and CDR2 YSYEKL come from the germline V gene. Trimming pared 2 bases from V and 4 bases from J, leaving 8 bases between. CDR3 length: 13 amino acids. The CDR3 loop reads CASSQFGRETQYF. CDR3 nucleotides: TGCGCCAGCAGCCAATTTGGGCGAGAGACCCAGTACTTC.

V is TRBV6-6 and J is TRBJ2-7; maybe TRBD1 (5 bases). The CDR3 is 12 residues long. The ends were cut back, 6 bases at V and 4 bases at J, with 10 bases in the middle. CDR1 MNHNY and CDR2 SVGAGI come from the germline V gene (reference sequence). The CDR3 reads CASSMTDYEQYF. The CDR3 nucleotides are TGTGCCAGCAGCATGACAGATTACGAGCAGTACTTC.

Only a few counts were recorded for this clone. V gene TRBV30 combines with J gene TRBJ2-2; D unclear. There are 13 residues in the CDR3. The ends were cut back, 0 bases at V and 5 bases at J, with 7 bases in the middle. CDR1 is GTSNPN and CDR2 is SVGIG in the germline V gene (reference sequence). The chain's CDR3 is CAWSVLITGELFF. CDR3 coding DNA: TGTGCCTGGAGTGTTCTGATTACCGGGGAGCTGTTTTTT.

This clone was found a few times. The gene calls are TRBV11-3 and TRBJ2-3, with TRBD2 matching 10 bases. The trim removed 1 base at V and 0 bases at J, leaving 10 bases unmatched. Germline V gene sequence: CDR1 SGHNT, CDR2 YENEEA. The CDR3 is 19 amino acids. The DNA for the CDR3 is TGTGCCAGCAGCTTAGGCACGGGACTAGCGCCTTGGAGCACAGATACGCAGTATTTT. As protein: CASSLGTGLAPWSTDTQYF.

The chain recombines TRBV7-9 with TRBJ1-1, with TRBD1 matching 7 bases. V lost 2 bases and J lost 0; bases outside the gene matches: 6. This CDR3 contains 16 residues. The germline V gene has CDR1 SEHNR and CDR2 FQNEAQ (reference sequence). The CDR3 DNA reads TGTGCCAGCAGCTTACGACAGGGCGGAGTGAACACTGAAGCTTTCTTT. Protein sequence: CASSLRQGGVNTEAFF.